This entry lists 13 T cell receptor beta chains sequenced from one sample in a study of CD8+ T cells in alopecia areata. cDNA serving as the sequencing template came from extracted, reverse transcribed RNA. The repertoire was sequenced with immunoSEQ multiplex PCR; TCRdb's copy has only in-frame clones and lacks some. The sample lists hundreds of thousands of clones, 67% occurring once. The source was CD4+ T cells sorted from blood, collected at week 0. All receptors derive from a human donor with alopecia areata.

This clone was observed a handful of times. The CDR3 reads CASSPTLVSRGNTGELFF. The CDR3 DNA reads as TGTGCCAGCAGCCCCACCCTGGTCAGCAGGGGGAACACCGGGGAGCTGTTTTTT. The chain recombines TRBV7-9 with TRBJ2-2; TRBD1 is a possible D gene (6 bases). V was pared by 5 bases and J by 1 base, with 20 bases between. This CDR3 is 18 amino acids long. Germline V lookup: CDR1 SEHNR, CDR2 FQNEAQ (reference sequence).

The chain combines TRBV27 with TRBJ2-2, with TRBD2 matching over 11 bases. The CDR3 is 16 residues long. The V gene end was trimmed by 6 bases and the J gene end by 2 bases; junction bases not matched to a gene: 5. The germline gives CDR1 MNHEY, CDR2 SMNVEV (reference sequence). For the CDR3, the DNA is TGTGCCAGCAGCCCTCTAGCGGGGGGCAACACCGGGGAGCTGTTTTTT. Amino acids: CASSPLAGGNTGELFF.

J is TRBJ2-5 and V is TRBV11-1; maybe TRBD2 (5 bases). V was cut by 1 base and J by 3 bases, with 9 bases left in between. Germline CDR1 SGHAT, CDR2 FQDESV (reference sequence). CDR3 length: 14 amino acids. This CDR3 reads CASSLESGKETQYF. The CDR3 nucleotides are TGTGCCAGCAGCTTAGAGAGCGGTAAAGAGACCCAGTACTTC.

V usage is TRBV9 and J usage is TRBJ2-7; no clear D gene. The CDR3 is 14 residues long. V dropped 0 bases and J dropped 1 base, with 8 bases sitting between them. The germline V gene has CDR1 SGDLS and CDR2 YYNGEE. CDR3 nucleotide sequence: TGTGCCAGCAGCGTAGATGGGCAGTCCTACGAGCAGTACTTC. It codes for CASSVDGQSYEQYF.

The chain carries TRBV30 and TRBJ1-3, with D uncertain. The V gene lost 0 bases and the J gene lost 10 bases, with 13 bases spanning the gap. This CDR3 contains 13 residues. Germline V gene sequence: CDR1 GTSNPN, CDR2 SVGIG (reference sequence). In DNA form, the CDR3 reads TGTGCCTGGAGTGTAGTCCGACGAGGGACCATATATTTT. It encodes CAWSVVRRGTIYF.

The J gene is TRBJ2-5, the V gene TRBV19; D may be TRBD1 (6 bases). The CDR3 contains 12 residues. V lost 8 bases and J 5 bases, leaving 12 bases between the germline ends. CDR1 and CDR2 from the germline V gene are LNHDA and SQIVND (reference sequence). The chain's CDR3 is CASQPRGETQYF. The DNA for the CDR3 is TGTGCCAGTCAGCCAAGGGGGGAGACCCAGTACTTC.

The V and J genes are TRBV2 and TRBJ2-3; D may be TRBD1 or TRBD2 (5 bases each). The CDR3 loop spans 14 amino acids. Deletions cut 6 bases from V and 4 bases from J, with 14 bases between. Germline CDR1 and CDR2: SNHLY and FYNNEI. The CDR3 spells CASRLTGRPDTQYF. The CDR3 region has the DNA TGTGCCAGCAGGCTCACGGGACGGCCAGATACGCAGTATTTT.

This clone was detected only a few times. The CDR3 DNA reads as TGTGCCCGCAGAGGGGCCATAAATTCACCCCTCCACTTT. It is translated as CARRGAINSPLHF. The chain recombines TRBV21-1 with TRBJ1-6; TRBD1, the table's D call, lacks a check against the DNA. TRBV21-1 is designated a pseudogene. The CDR3 is made up of 13 amino acids.

The chain is built from TRBV30 and TRBJ1-2; the D is unclear. Per germline, CDR1 GTSNPN and CDR2 SVGIG (reference sequence). CDR3 size: 8 residues. The CDR3 DNA reads TGTGCTTTGAATGGCTACACCTTC. The encoded protein is CALNGYTF.

The chain carries TRBV2 and TRBJ2-5; a possible D gene is TRBD2 (5 bases). With 8 bases removed from V and 2 bases from J, the gap between germline ends came to 12 bases. CDR3 length: 13 amino acids. In germline, CDR1 is SNHLY, CDR2 FYNNEI. The CDR3 sequence is CASDYDGQETQYF. CDR3 in DNA: TGTGCCAGCGACTACGACGGACAAGAGACCCAGTACTTC.

This clone was counted a few times. The chain recombines TRBV5-1 with TRBJ1-4; D not resolved. Trimming cost V 1 base and J 5 bases, with 9 bases left between them. Germline loops: CDR1 SGHRS, CDR2 YFSETQ. This CDR3 spans 14 amino acids. The CDR3 protein is CASSLSSGNEKLFF. The CDR3 DNA follows: TGCGCCAGCAGCTTGTCTTCGGGGAATGAAAAACTGTTTTTT.

V usage is TRBV9 and J usage is TRBJ2-3; D is perhaps TRBD1 (5 bases). Per the germline V gene, CDR1 is SGDLS and CDR2 is YYNGEE. The CDR3 spans 14 residues. Deletions cut 4 bases from V and 0 bases from J, with 9 bases between. Written as DNA, the CDR3 is TGTGCCAGCAGCCCGCAGGGAAGCACAGATACGCAGTATTTT. It yields the protein CASSPQGSTDTQYF.

The chain joins TRBV19 to TRBJ2-6; D not resolved. V was clipped by 5 bases and J by 0 bases, with 11 bases between them. This CDR3 region has 16 residues. In germline, CDR1 is LNHDA, CDR2 SQIVND (reference sequence). The CDR3: CASSPSGGSGANVLTF. The CDR3 DNA reads as TGTGCCAGTAGTCCCTCGGGCGGCTCTGGGGCCAACGTCCTGACTTTC.